This T cell receptor (beta chain) is from a study of shared clonotypes between healthy human individuals. As for the study in general: Donors had three CD4 naive, three CD4 memory, two CD8 naive and one CD8 memory plate apiece.

It was at deep level that the assay was run. Every immunoSEQ plate was one replicate of a subset's evenly spread DNA. Replicate PCRs run on sorted subsets employed roughly 180 ng DNA, roughly 30,000 T cell genomes. Produced via immunoSEQ multiplex PCR; TCRdb's table is partial and in-frame only. This table has 700,000 or so clones, about 78% appearing once. Germline loops: CDR1 WSHSY, CDR2 SAAADI. This CDR3 comprises 15 residues. Trimming took 6 bases from V and 4 from J; bases not matched to a gene: 9. The origin of this receptor is a woman aged 25-40 years in good health. The V gene is TRBV10-2, the J gene TRBJ1-2; 9 bases align to TRBD1. Sequenced material: memory CD4+ T cells sorted from blood. Subset of the sample: CD45RA-negative fraction. The CDR3 DNA reads TGCGCCAGCAGCGCCGGGACAGGGTTTGGCTATGGCTACACCTTC. Protein sequence: CASSAGTGFGYGYTF.